This TCR beta chain appears in the sequencing data of a study of T-cell reconstitution after alpha-beta-depleted transplantation in children. At least ten counts were recorded for this clonotype. A read error may explain this, as a much larger clone is one base away. Unique molecular identifiers tagged the TCRbeta library. Each CDR3 protein is one row after TCRdb ran MiXCR on the PCR reads. The sample carries around 93,000 distinct CDR3 sequences, approximately 8.4% recorded once. Germline assignment: CDR1 SGHTA and CDR2 FQGNSA. This CDR3 has 15 amino acids. This rearrangement joins TRBV7-2 to TRBJ2-6; the D gene is possibly TRBD1 (5 bases). The TCR was taken from a human donor who donated a stem cell graft to a child with congenital amegakaryocytic thrombocytopenia. The material sequenced was PBMCs from the stem cell graft donor, taken from the stem cell graft. This chain's CDR3 is CASSSTSSGANGLTF. CDR3 DNA: TGTGCCAGCAGCTCTACGAGCTCTGGGGCCAACGGCCTGACTTTC. The full variable domain, completed using reference TRBV7-2 and TRBJ2-6, is GAGVSQSPSNKVTEKGKDVELRCDPISGHTALYWYRQSLGQGLEFLIYFQGNSAPDKSGLPSDRFSAERTGGSVSTLTIQRTQQEDSAVYLCASSSTSSGANGLTFGAGSRLTVL.